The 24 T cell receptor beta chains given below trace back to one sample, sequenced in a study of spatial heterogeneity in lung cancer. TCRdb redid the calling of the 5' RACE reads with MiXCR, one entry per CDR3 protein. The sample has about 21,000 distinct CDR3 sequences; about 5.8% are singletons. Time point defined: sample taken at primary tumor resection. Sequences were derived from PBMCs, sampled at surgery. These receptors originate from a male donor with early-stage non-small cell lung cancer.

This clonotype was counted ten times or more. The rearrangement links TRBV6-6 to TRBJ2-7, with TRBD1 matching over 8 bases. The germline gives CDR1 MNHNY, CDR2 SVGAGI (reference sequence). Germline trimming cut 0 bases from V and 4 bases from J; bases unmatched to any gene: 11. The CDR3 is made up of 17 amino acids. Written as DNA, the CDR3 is TGTGCCAGCAGTTACTCGTGGTCGGGACAGGCCAATTACGAGCAGTACTTC. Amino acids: CASSYSWSGQANYEQYF.

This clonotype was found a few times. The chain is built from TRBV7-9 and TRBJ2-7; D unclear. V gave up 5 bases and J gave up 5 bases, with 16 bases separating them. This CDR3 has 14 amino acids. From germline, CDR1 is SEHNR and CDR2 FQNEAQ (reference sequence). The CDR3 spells CASSPPAARDEQYF. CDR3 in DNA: TGTGCCAGCAGCCCTCCGGCAGCGCGCGACGAGCAGTACTTC.

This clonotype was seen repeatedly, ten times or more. Written as DNA, the CDR3 is TGTGCCAGCAGTTACTCGGGACAGGGCGAAAAACTGTTTTTT. Translating it yields CASSYSGQGEKLFF. The chain couples TRBV6-5 to TRBJ1-4; 9 bases are a match to TRBD1. In germline, CDR1 is MNHEY, CDR2 SVGAGI. The CDR3 totals 14 residues. The junction had 1 base not matched to a gene; V was cut back by 0 bases and J by 8 bases.

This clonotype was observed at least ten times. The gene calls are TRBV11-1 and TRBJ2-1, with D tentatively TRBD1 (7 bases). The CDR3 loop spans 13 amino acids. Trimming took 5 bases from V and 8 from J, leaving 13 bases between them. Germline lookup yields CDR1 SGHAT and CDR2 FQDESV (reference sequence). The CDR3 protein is CASSQTGDYEQFF. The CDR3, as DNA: TGTGCCAGCAGCCAAACAGGGGACTATGAGCAGTTCTTC.

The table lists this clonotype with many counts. The CDR3 region is CASSYGVEAFF. As DNA, the CDR3 is TGTGCCAGCAGTTACGGGGTGGAAGCTTTCTTT. The rearrangement links TRBV6-2 or TRBV6-3 to TRBJ1-1; no reliable D call. V dropped 2 bases and J dropped 8 bases, with 6 bases sitting between them. The CDR3 sequence is 11 residues long. Germline V CDR1 and CDR2: MNHEY, SVGEGT.

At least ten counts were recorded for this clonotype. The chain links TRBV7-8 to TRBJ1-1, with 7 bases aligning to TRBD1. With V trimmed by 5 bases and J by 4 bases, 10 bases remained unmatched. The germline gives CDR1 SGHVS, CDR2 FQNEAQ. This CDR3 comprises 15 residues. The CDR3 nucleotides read TGTGCCAGCAGCCTCGCCGACAGGGCGAGCACTGAAGCTTTCTTT. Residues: CASSLADRASTEAFF.

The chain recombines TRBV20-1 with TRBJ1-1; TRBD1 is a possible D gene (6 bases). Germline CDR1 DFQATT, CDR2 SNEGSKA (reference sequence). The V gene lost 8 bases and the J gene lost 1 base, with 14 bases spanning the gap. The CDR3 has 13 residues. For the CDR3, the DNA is TGCAGTACCGAAACAGGGCCGAACACTGAAGCTTTCTTT. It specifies CSTETGPNTEAFF.

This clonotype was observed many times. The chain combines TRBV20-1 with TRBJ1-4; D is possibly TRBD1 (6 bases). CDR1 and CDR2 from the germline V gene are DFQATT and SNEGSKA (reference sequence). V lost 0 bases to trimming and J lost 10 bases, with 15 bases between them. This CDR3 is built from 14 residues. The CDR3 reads CSARDQGTGGKLFF. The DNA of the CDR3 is TGCAGTGCTAGAGATCAGGGGACGGGGGGAAAACTGTTTTTT.

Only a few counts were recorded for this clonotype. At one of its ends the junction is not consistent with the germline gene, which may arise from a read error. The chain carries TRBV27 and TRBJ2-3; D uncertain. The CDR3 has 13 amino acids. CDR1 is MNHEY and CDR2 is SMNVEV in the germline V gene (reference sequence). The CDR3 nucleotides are TGTGTCAGCAGTTTATCGAGAGGAGATACGCAGTATTTT. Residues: CVSSLSRGDTQYF.

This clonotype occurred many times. The CDR3 nucleotides read TGCAGTGCTAGACCCGGTTACAATGAGCAGTTCTTC. Protein product: CSARPGYNEQFF. The genes are TRBV20-1 and TRBJ2-1; D gene unclear. Germline V lookup: CDR1 DFQATT, CDR2 SNEGSKA (reference sequence). This CDR3 region has 12 residues. V lost 2 bases, J lost 4 bases, and 6 bases lay in between.

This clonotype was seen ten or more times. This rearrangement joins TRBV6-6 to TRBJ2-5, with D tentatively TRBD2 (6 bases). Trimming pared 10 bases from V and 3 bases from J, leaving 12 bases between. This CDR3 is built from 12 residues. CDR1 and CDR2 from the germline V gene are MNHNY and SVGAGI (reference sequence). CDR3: CATSEGEETQYF. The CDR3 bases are TGTGCCACTTCGGAGGGAGAAGAGACCCAGTACTTC.

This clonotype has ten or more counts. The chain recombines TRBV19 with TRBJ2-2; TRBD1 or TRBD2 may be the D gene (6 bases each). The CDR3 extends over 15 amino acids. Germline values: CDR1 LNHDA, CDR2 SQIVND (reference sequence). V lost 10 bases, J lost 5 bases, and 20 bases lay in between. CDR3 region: CATRVGTGRTGELFF. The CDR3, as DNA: TGTGCCACTCGAGTAGGAACAGGGAGGACCGGGGAGCTGTTTTTT. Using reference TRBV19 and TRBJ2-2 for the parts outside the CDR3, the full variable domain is DGGITQSPKYLFRKEGQNVTLSCEQNLNHDAMYWYRQDPGQGLRLIYYSQIVNDFQKGDIAEGYSVSREKKESFPLTVTSAQKNPTAFYLCATRVGTGRTGELFFGEGSRLTVL.

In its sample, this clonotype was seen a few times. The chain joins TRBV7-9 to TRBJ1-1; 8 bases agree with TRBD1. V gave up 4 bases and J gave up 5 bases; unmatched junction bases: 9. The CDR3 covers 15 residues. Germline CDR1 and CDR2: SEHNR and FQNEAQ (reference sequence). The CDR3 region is CASSWSGGAGTEAFF. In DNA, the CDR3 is TGTGCCAGCAGCTGGTCAGGGGGCGCAGGAACTGAAGCTTTCTTT.

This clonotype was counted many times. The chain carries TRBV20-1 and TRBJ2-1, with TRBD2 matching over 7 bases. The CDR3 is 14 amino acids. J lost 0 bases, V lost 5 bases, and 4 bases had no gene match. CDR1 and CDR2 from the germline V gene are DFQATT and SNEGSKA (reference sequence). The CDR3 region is CSAPGGFSYNEQFF. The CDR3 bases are TGCAGTGCTCCGGGGGGATTCTCCTACAATGAGCAGTTCTTC.

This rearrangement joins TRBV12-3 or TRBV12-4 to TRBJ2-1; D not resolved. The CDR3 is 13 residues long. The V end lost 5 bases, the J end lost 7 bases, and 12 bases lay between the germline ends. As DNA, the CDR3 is TGTGCCAGCAGTCCTTCAGGAGTTAATGAGCAGTTCTTC. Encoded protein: CASSPSGVNEQFF.

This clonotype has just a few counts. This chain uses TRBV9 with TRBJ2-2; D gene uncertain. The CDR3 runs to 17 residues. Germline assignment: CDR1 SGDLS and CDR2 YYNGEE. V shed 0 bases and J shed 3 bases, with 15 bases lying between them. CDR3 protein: CASSVGIGHQDTGELFF. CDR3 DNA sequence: TGTGCCAGCAGCGTAGGGATAGGCCACCAGGACACCGGGGAGCTGTTTTTT.

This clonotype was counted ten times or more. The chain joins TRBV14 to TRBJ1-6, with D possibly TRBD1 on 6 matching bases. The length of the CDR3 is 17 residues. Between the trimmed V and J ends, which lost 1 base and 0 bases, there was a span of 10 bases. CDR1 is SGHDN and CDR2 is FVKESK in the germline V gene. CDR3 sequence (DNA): TGTGCCAGCAGCCAAGCCGACAGGAGCTCCTATAATTCACCCCTCCACTTT. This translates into CASSQADRSSYNSPLHF. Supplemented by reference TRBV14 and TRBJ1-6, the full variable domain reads EAGVTQFPSHSVIEKGQTVTLRCDPISGHDNLYWYRRVMGKEIKFLLHFVKESKQDESGMPNNRFLAERTGGTYSTLKVQPAELEDSGVYFCASSQADRSSYNSPLHFGNGTRLTVT.

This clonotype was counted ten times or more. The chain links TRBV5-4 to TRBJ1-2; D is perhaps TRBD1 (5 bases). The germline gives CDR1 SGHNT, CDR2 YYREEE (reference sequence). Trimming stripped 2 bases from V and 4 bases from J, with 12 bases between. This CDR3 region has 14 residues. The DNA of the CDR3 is TGTGCCAGCAGCTTACCTAATGGGGCCTATGGCTACACCTTC. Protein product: CASSLPNGAYGYTF.

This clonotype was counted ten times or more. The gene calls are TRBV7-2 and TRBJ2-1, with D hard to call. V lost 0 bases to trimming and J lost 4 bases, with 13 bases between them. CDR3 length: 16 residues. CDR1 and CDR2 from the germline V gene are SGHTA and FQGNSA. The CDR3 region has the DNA TGTGCCAGCAGCTTAGCGTCGCCAGTTATTTACAATGAGCAGTTCTTC. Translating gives CASSLASPVIYNEQFF. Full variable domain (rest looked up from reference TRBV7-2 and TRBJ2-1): GAGVSQSPSNKVTEKGKDVELRCDPISGHTALYWYRQSLGQGLEFLIYFQGNSAPDKSGLPSDRFSAERTGGSVSTLTIQRTQQEDSAVYLCASSLASPVIYNEQFFGPGTRLTVL.

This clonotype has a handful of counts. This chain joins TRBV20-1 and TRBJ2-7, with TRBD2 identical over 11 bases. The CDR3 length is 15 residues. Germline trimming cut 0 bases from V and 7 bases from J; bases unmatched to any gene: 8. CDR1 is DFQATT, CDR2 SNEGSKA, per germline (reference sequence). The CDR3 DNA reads TGCAGTGCTAGAGATCTAACTAGCGGGAGCGGTGAGCAGTACTTC. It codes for CSARDLTSGSGEQYF.

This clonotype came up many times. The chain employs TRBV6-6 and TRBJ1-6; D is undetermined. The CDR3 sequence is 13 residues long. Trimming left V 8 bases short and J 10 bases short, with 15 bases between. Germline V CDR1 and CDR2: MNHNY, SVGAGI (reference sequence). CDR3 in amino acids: CASFQLAWSPLHF. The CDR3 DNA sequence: TGTGCCAGCTTTCAGCTGGCCTGGTCACCCCTCCACTTT.

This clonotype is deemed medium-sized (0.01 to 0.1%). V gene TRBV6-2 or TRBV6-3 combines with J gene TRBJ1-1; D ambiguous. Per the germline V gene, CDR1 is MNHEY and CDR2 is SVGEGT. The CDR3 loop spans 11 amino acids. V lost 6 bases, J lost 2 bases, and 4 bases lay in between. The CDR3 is CASRLNTEAFF. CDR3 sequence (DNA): TGTGCCAGCAGGTTAAACACTGAAGCTTTCTTT.

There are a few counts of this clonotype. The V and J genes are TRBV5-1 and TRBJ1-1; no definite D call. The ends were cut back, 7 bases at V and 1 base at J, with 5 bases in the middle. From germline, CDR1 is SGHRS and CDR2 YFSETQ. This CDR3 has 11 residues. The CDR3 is CASERNTEAFF. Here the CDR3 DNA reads TGCGCCAGCGAGAGGAACACTGAAGCTTTCTTT. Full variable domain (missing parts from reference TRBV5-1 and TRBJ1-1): KAGVTQTPRYLIKTRGQQVTLSCSPISGHRSVSWYQQTPGQGLQFLFEYFSETQRNKGNFPGRFSGRQFSNSRSEMNVSTLELGDSALYLCASERNTEAFFGQGTRLTVV.

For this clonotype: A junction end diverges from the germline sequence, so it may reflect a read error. The CDR3 coding sequence is TGCGCCAGCAGTTTGGGAAACAGGGCAGATGAAAAACTGTTTTTT. It yields the protein CASSLGNRADEKLFF. V usage is TRBV5-1 and J usage is TRBJ1-4, with D tentatively TRBD1 (6 bases). The CDR3 is 15 amino acids. The germline gives CDR1 SGHRS, CDR2 YFSETQ.